The 8 T cell receptor beta chains in this list originate from one sample, sequenced in a study of T-cell memory formation after mild COVID-19. A single record per CDR3 protein comes from TCRdb applying MiXCR to the 5' RACE reads. The sample carries about 250,000 distinct CDR3 sequences, 15% recorded once. The sample comprised PBMCs or a T cell subset sorted from them (not recorded which). Source of these receptors: an adult woman who had mild COVID-19 (a few samples of this study predate the infection). Cell type and time point are not known.

V is TRBV2 and J is TRBJ1-1, with D possibly TRBD1 on 5 matching bases. CDR3 length: 14 amino acids. Trimming shortened V by 6 bases and J by 2 bases, and 13 bases separated the two germline ends. Germline CDR1 SNHLY, CDR2 FYNNEI. CDR3 sequence: CASSPDSTNTEAFF. In DNA, the CDR3 is TGTGCCAGCAGCCCAGACAGTACTAACACTGAAGCTTTCTTT.

This clonotype was counted only a few times. This sequence joins TRBV28 and TRBJ1-1; D uncertain. V lost 5 bases to trimming and J lost 1 base, with 14 bases between them. The CDR3 is 15 amino acids. Germline CDR1 reads MDHEN; CDR2 reads SYDVKM. CDR3 residues: CASSQITGQNTEAFF. The DNA of the CDR3 is TGTGCCAGCAGTCAAATCACCGGGCAGAACACTGAAGCTTTCTTT.

This clonotype appeared many times. The chain has TRBV12-3 or TRBV12-4 and TRBJ1-3, with unresolved D. V was pared by 4 bases and J by 0 bases, with 4 bases between. The CDR3 has 13 amino acids. CDR3 coding DNA: TGTGCCAGCAGTTACCTCTCTGGAAACACCATATATTTT. Translating gives CASSYLSGNTIYF.

The chain links TRBV18 to TRBJ2-7, with a tentative D call TRBD2 (5 bases). Germline CDR1 is KGHSH and CDR2 is LQKENI. The CDR3 is made up of 15 amino acids. Trimming stripped 0 bases from V and 5 bases from J, with 14 bases between. The CDR3 coding sequence is TGTGCCAGCTCACCACCCGCGGGCCTCCTCAACGAGCAGTACTTC. Its protein product is CASSPPAGLLNEQYF.

V gene TRBV7-3 combines with J gene TRBJ2-7; maybe TRBD1 (6 bases). Germline CDR1 reads SGHTA; CDR2 reads FQGTGA. The CDR3 is 13 residues long. V was shortened by 5 bases and J by 7 bases, with 15 bases between the two germline ends. The CDR3 loop reads CASSTQGVREQYF. CDR3 DNA: TGTGCCAGCAGCACACAGGGAGTTCGAGAGCAGTACTTC.

This clonotype was detected many times. The gene calls are TRBV10-3 and TRBJ2-1; D is unclear. Deletions cut 0 bases from V and 6 bases from J, with 12 bases between. Germline V gene sequence: CDR1 ENHRY, CDR2 SYGVKD. The length of the CDR3 is 15 residues. The CDR3 nucleotides read TGTGCCATCAGTGAGTCGGCCTTACGCGTCAATGAGCAGTTCTTC. Its translation is CAISESALRVNEQFF.

The chain joins TRBV12-3 or TRBV12-4 to TRBJ1-4, with 7 nucleotides matching TRBD1. The CDR3 covers 14 residues. J lost 8 bases, V lost 6 bases, and 9 bases had no gene match. CDR3 region: CASRQQGYYEKLFF. The CDR3 nucleotides read TGTGCCAGCAGACAACAGGGGTATTACGAAAAACTGTTTTTT.

This clonotype was recorded a few times. The chain is built from TRBV6-6 and TRBJ1-2, with TRBD1 matching 11 bases. Germline V CDR1 and CDR2: MNHNY, SVGAGI (reference sequence). This CDR3 has 17 residues. V gave up 5 bases and J gave up 2 bases; unmatched junction bases: 10. As DNA, the CDR3 is TGTGCCAGCAGTCGAGGGACAGGGGGGGTCGGGAACTATGGCTACACCTTC. Its translation: CASSRGTGGVGNYGYTF.